A single sample gave rise to the 10 T cell receptor beta chains below, sequenced in a study of radiotherapy plus CTLA-4 blockade in lung cancer. The data were produced by immunoSEQ multiplex PCR, yet TCRdb's version contains in-frame clones alone and is incomplete. The table lists some 51,000 clones, about three quarters of them singletons, with 2% to 3% in the top ten. This specimen consisted of peripheral blood, obtained from a patient treated with radiotherapy plus ipilimumab. The receptor set was obtained from a human donor with non-small cell lung cancer whose response to radiotherapy plus ipilimumab could not be evaluated.

V usage is TRBV7-2 and J usage is TRBJ2-6; D uncertain. Trimming took off 5 bases at V and 0 bases at J, with 11 bases between the two ends. CDR1 SGHTA and CDR2 FQGNSA come from the germline V gene. The CDR3 length is 16 residues. CDR3 DNA sequence: TGTGCCAGCAGCCCGCGCCTTGGCTCTGGGGCCAACGTCCTGACTTTC. Amino acid sequence: CASSPRLGSGANVLTF.

This clone was seen only a few times. The genes are TRBV7-9 and TRBJ2-5; maybe TRBD2 (5 bases). V dropped 3 bases and J dropped 5 bases, with 13 bases sitting between them. Germline lookup yields CDR1 SEHNR and CDR2 FQNEAQ (reference sequence). The CDR3 consists of 14 residues. This CDR3 is CASSLGGTRETQYF. The CDR3 DNA sequence: TGTGCCAGCAGCTTGGGCGGAACTAGGGAGACCCAGTACTTC. The variable domain in full, with the rest retrieved from reference TRBV7-9 and TRBJ2-5, is DTGVSQNPRHKITKRGQNVTFRCDPISEHNRLYWYRQTLGQGPEFLTYFQNEAQLEKSRLLSDRFSAERPKGSFSTLEIQRTEQGDSAMYLCASSLGGTRETQYFGPGTRLLVL.

In its sample, this clone was seen a few times. The V and J genes are TRBV4-3 and TRBJ2-3, with TRBD2 identical over 10 bases. Per germline, CDR1 LGHNA and CDR2 YSLEER. J lost 2 bases, V lost 0 bases, and 8 bases had no gene match. The CDR3 has 18 residues. The chain's CDR3 is CASSQEKGLAGATDTQYF. In nucleotides, the CDR3 is TGCGCCAGCAGCCAAGAAAAGGGGCTAGCGGGAGCCACAGATACGCAGTATTTT.

The rearrangement links TRBV7-3 to TRBJ2-5; D perhaps matches TRBD1 (6 bases). Germline V gene data show CDR1 as SGHTA and CDR2 as FQGTGA. The ends were cut back, 5 bases at V and 5 bases at J, with 15 bases in the middle. The CDR3 runs to 14 residues. The CDR3: CASSLSEGVETQYF. The CDR3 region has the DNA TGTGCCAGCAGCCTCTCCGAGGGGGTGGAGACCCAGTACTTC.

The CDR3 region has the DNA TGTGCCAGCACCAAAAGTTTCAAAAGCGGTAGGGTAGCACCGGAGACCCAGTACTTC. Its translation: CASTKSFKSGRVAPETQYF. The V and J genes are TRBV27 and TRBJ2-5; D is possibly TRBD2 (5 bases). The germline V gene encodes CDR1 MNHEY and CDR2 SMNVEV (reference sequence). V was pared by 7 bases and J by 5 bases, with 32 bases between. The CDR3 is 19 amino acids.

The V call is TRBV7-3, the J call TRBJ2-1; 10 bases line up with TRBD2. With 5 bases clipped from V and 7 bases from J, the junction kept 8 bases outside the gene matches. In germline, CDR1 is SGHTA, CDR2 FQGTGA. The CDR3 extends over 15 amino acids. CDR3 protein: CASSPAGGPMNEQFF. Written as DNA, the CDR3 is TGTGCCAGCAGCCCAGCGGGAGGGCCAATGAATGAGCAGTTCTTC.

The sample holds one count of this clone. The gene calls are TRBV7-6 and TRBJ1-1; D might be TRBD1 (5 bases). V was trimmed by 5 bases and J by 1 base, leaving 11 bases between them. Germline loops: CDR1 SGHVS, CDR2 FNYEAQ. The CDR3 length is 14 residues. The CDR3 DNA follows: TGTGCCAGCAGCCCGGGACTCTGGAACACTGAAGCTTTCTTT. It translates to CASSPGLWNTEAFF.

The chain is built from TRBV9 and TRBJ2-2, with no clear D. The CDR3 totals 15 residues. Germline V lookup: CDR1 SGDLS, CDR2 YYNGEE. Trimming took off 3 bases at V and 0 bases at J, with 9 bases between the two ends. As DNA, the CDR3 is TGTGCCAGCAGCGCATCAGGATCGAACACCGGGGAGCTGTTTTTT. Its translation: CASSASGSNTGELFF. The whole variable domain, remainder taken from reference TRBV9 and TRBJ2-2, is DSGVTQTPKHLITATGQRVTLRCSPRSGDLSVYWYQQSLDQGLQFLIQYYNGEERAKGNILERFSAQQFPDLHSELNLSSLELGDSALYFCASSASGSNTGELFFGEGSRLTVL.

J is TRBJ1-6 and V is TRBV7-3; 8 nucleotides match TRBD1. Germline CDR1 SGHTA, CDR2 FQGTGA. V trimming: 0 bases; J trimming: 8 bases; junction bases outside the gene matches: 3. The CDR3 loop spans 15 amino acids. CDR3 loop: CASSLTSGGDSPLHF. In DNA form, the CDR3 reads TGTGCCAGCAGCTTAACTTCAGGGGGCGATTCACCCCTCCACTTT. The full variable domain, in which reference TRBV7-3 and TRBJ1-6 provide the parts outside the CDR3, is GAGVSQTPSNKVTEKGKYVELRCDPISGHTALYWYRQSLGQGPEFLIYFQGTGAADDSGLPNDRFFAVRPEGSVSTLKIQRTERGDSAVYLCASSLTSGGDSPLHFGNGTRLTVT.

This chain uses TRBV25-1 with TRBJ1-2; a weak D match, TRBD1 (6 bases). The CDR3 covers 14 residues. Germline assignment: CDR1 MGHDK and CDR2 SYGVNS. V lost 6 bases, J lost 4 bases, and 15 bases lay in between. CDR3 sequence reads: CASSPDRPPYGYTF. CDR3 coding DNA: TGTGCCAGCAGCCCAGACAGGCCCCCCTATGGCTACACCTTC.